This T cell receptor (beta chain) was obtained from a study of blood T cells in healthy people across ages. The wider study: Every two T cells gave about one barcoded beta molecule via template switching.

Of note for this clonotype: The antigen remains unidentified. A junction boundary mismatches the germline segment, possibly from a read error.

A second PCR of 7 to 11 cycles used a sample-barcoded 5' primer and a J-beta primer mix. Template switching added a 12-random-nucleotide identifier to every cDNA molecule. Using its own MiXCR run on the 5' RACE reads, TCRdb lists one record per CDR3 protein. The sample records under 2 million distinct CDR3 sequences, 30% to 40% being singletons. Study results and limitations: Donor CMV status, an unknown factor, possibly confounded changes in expanded clonotypes. Naive and antigen-experienced cells were not separated, limiting conclusive comparison.

Germline values: CDR1 DFQATT, CDR2 SNEGSKA (reference sequence). This CDR3 is built from 14 residues. Sequenced input: blood. The source is a woman between 25 and 40 years old in good health. The chain carries TRBV20-1 and TRBJ2-3, with D possibly TRBD1 on 6 matching bases. Here the CDR3 reads CSPVQGNNADTRYF. The CDR3 DNA reads as TGCAGTCCCGTGCAGGGGAATAACGCAGATACGCGGTATTTT.